One T cell receptor (beta chain) is described in this entry. Germline V lookup: CDR1 SGHVS, CDR2 FQNEAQ. The trim removed 5 bases at V and 5 bases at J, leaving 2 bases unmatched. CDR3 length equals 13 residues. Profiling relied on immunoSEQ multiplex PCR, and the TCRdb table lists in-frame clones only, not all of them. Seen here are approximately 88,000 clones, around 92% observed once, and the top ten hold 2.6%. These data come from a study of T cell changes during pregnancy in multiple sclerosis. The chain recombines TRBV7-8 with TRBJ2-2; TRBD1 matches at 7 bases. Sequenced here: peripheral blood, sampled in the first trimester of pregnancy. The source of this sequence is a female donor with multiple sclerosis, enrolled in a pregnancy study. The CDR3 reads CASSLRGTGELFF. CDR3 sequence (DNA): TGTGCCAGCAGCCTCAGGGGGACCGGGGAGCTGTTTTTT.